The rows below give T cell receptor beta chains drawn from one sample of a study of blood T cells in healthy people across ages. MiXCR, applied by TCRdb to the 5' RACE reads, yields one record per CDR3 protein. The data show around 800,000 distinct CDR3 sequences, about 42% seen once. The specimen was blood. These receptors all stem from a man aged 55 to 70 in good health. Each CDR3 is given with its conserved first and last residue. D genes are given only for firm matches. Size tells how often a clone was seen (once, few, many) or the class of an expanded clone, and some rows leave it out.

TRBJ2-5,few,NA,TRBV4-3,CASSQGPNQETQYF,TGCGCCAGCAGCCAAGGACCGAACCAAGAGACCCAGTACTTC
TRBJ1-6,NA,NA,TRBV25-1,CASSEIAGIRNSPLHF,TGTGCCAGCAGTGAAATTGCGGGTATCCGTAATTCACCCCTCCACTTT
TRBJ1-5,few,NA,TRBV10-3,CAISPDGSNQPQHF,TGTGCCATCAGCCCCGATGGGAGCAATCAGCCCCAGCATTTT
TRBJ1-5,NA,TRBD1,TRBV10-3,CAISDRGINQPQHF,TGTGCCATCAGTGACAGGGGGATCAATCAGCCCCAGCATTTT
TRBJ2-2,NA,NA,TRBV3-1,CASSQGRRANTGELFF,TGTGCCAGCAGCCAAGGGAGGAGGGCGAACACCGGGGAGCTGTTTTTT
TRBJ2-1,NA,NA,TRBV5-1,CASSLVGNSYNEQFF,TGCGCCAGCAGCTTGGTGGGCAACTCCTACAATGAGCAGTTCTTC
TRBJ2-7,few,NA,TRBV6-2/TRBV6-3,CASSDGTTLSYEQYF,TGTGCCAGCAGCGATGGGACAACCCTGAGCTACGAGCAGTACTTC
TRBJ1-5,few,NA,TRBV20-1,CSARDPRGNQPQHF,TGCAGTGCTAGAGATCCGCGTGGCAATCAGCCCCAGCATTTT
TRBJ1-2,once,NA,TRBV7-2,CASSLDRAENYGYTF,TGTGCCAGCAGCTTAGACAGGGCAGAAAACTATGGCTACACCTTC
TRBJ2-7,many,NA,TRBV7-2,CASSLDRFGEQYF,TGTGCCAGCAGCTTAGACAGGTTCGGGGAGCAGTACTTC
TRBJ1-1,NA,TRBD1,TRBV30,CAWSVPRQGASTEAFF,TGTGCCTGGAGTGTACCCCGACAGGGGGCGAGCACTGAAGCTTTCTTT
TRBJ2-5,many,TRBD2,TRBV20-1,CSARRGLAGGRQGQETQYF,TGCAGTGCTAGGAGGGGACTAGCGGGGGGGCGACAAGGTCAAGAGACCCAGTACTTC
TRBJ2-3,NA,NA,TRBV5-6,CASSLPGGWSPDTQYF,TGTGCCAGCAGCTTGCCTGGGGGTTGGTCCCCAGATACGCAGTATTTT
TRBJ1-2,NA,NA,TRBV3-1,CASSQEDSFYGYTF,TGTGCCAGCAGCCAAGAGGACAGCTTCTATGGCTACACCTTC
TRBJ2-1,NA,NA,TRBV6-2/TRBV6-3,CASRETASNNEQFF,TGTGCCAGCCGGGAGACAGCCTCTAACAATGAGCAGTTCTTC
TRBJ1-1,NA,NA,TRBV5-1,CASSSGVTEAFF,TGCGCCAGCAGCTCAGGGGTCACTGAAGCTTTCTTT
TRBJ2-5,NA,TRBD2,TRBV12-3/TRBV12-4,CASSAGLAFTETQYF,TGTGCCAGCAGTGCGGGACTAGCGTTCACAGAGACCCAGTACTTC
TRBJ1-1,NA,TRBD1,TRBV28,CASSDRAGAFF,TGTGCCAGCAGCGACAGGGCTGGAGCTTTCTTT
TRBJ2-2,many,TRBD2,TRBV7-2,CASSLSGGAMFGELFF,TGTGCCAGCAGCTTGAGCGGGGGGGCGATGTTCGGGGAGCTGTTTTTT
TRBJ2-7,few,TRBD2,TRBV15,CATSRDLGGAYEQYF,TGTGCCACCAGCAGAGATCTTGGGGGGGCCTACGAGCAGTACTTC
TRBJ1-2,few,NA,TRBV20-1,CSARHPPTNYGYTF,TGCAGTGCCCGCCACCCGCCTACTAACTATGGCTACACCTTC
TRBJ2-3,NA,TRBD2,TRBV20-1,CSARDLSGGSDTQYF,TGCAGTGCTAGAGATCTATCGGGGGGGTCAGATACGCAGTATTTT
TRBJ2-5,NA,NA,TRBV6-5,CASRGSGGEKTQYF,TGTGCCAGCAGAGGCAGCGGAGGTGAAAAGACCCAGTACTTC
TRBJ2-7,NA,TRBD2,TRBV20-1,CSATGLAGGTYEQYF,TGCAGTGCTACCGGACTAGCGGGAGGAACCTACGAGCAGTACTTC